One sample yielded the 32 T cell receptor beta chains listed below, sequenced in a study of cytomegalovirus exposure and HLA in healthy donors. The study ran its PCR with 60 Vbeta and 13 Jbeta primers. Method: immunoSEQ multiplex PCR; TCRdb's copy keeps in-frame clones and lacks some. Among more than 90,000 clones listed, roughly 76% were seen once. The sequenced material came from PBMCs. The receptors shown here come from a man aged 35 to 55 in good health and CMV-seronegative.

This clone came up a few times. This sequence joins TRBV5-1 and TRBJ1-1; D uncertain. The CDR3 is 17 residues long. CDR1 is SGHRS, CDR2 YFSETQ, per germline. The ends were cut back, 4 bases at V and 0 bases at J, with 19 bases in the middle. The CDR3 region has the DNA TGCGCCAGCAGCAGCGGACCAGGCTATACCATGAACACTGAAGCTTTCTTT. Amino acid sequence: CASSSGPGYTMNTEAFF. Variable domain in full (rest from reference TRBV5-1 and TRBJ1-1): KAGVTQTPRYLIKTRGQQVTLSCSPISGHRSVSWYQQTPGQGLQFLFEYFSETQRNKGNFPGRFSGRQFSNSRSEMNVSTLELGDSALYLCASSSGPGYTMNTEAFFGQGTRLTVV.

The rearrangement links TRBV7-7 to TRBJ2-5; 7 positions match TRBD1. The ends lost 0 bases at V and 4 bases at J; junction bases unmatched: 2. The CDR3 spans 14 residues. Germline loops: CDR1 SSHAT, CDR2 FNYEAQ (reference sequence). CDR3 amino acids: CASSLAGGLETQYF. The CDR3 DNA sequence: TGTGCCAGCAGCTTAGCAGGGGGCCTAGAGACCCAGTACTTC.

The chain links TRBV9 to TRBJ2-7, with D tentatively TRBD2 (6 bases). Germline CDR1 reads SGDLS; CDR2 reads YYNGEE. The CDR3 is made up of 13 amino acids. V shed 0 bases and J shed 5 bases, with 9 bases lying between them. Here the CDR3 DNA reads TGTGCCAGCAGCGTAGATTGGAGGGACGAGCAGTACTTC. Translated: CASSVDWRDEQYF.

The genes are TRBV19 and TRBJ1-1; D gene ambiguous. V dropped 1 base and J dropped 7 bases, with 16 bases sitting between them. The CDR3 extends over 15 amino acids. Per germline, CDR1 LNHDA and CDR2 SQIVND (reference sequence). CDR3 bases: TGTGCCAGTAGTATAGGCCACGGGGTGGTTGTTGAAGCTTTCTTT. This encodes CASSIGHGVVVEAFF.

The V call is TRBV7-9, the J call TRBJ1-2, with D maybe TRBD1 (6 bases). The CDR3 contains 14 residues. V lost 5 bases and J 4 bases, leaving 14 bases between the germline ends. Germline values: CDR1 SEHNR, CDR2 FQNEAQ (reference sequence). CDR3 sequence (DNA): TGTGCCAGCAGCAGTACAGGGTTGGCCTATGGCTACACCTTC. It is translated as CASSSTGLAYGYTF.

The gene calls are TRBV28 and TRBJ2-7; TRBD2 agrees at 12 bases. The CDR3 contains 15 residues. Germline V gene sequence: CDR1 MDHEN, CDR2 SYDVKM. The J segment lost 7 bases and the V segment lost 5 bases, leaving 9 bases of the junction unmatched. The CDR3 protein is CASSETSGRSGEQYF. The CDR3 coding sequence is TGTGCCAGCAGTGAGACTAGCGGGAGAAGTGGAGAGCAGTACTTC.

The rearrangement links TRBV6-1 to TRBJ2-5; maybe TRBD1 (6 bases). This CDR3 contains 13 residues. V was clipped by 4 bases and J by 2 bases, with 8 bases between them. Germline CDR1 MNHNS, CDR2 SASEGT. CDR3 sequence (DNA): TGTGCCAGCAGTGGGGACACACAAGAGACCCAGTACTTC. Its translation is CASSGDTQETQYF.

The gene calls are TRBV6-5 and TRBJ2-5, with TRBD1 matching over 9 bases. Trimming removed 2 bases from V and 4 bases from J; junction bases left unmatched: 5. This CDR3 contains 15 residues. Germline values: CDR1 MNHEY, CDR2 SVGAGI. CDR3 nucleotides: TGTGCCAGCAGTTACCGGACAGGGGAGGGAGAGACCCAGTACTTC. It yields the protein CASSYRTGEGETQYF.

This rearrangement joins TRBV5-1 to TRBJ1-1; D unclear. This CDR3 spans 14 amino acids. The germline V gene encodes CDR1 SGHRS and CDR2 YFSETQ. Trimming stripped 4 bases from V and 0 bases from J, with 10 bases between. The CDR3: CASSRLGVNTEAFF. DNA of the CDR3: TGCGCCAGCAGCCGTTTAGGAGTGAACACTGAAGCTTTCTTT.

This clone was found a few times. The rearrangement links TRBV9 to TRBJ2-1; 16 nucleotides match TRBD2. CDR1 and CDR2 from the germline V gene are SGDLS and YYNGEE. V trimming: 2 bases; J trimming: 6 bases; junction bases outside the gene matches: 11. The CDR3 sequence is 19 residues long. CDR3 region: CASSVGLAGGKKGSNEQFF. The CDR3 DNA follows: TGTGCCAGCAGCGTGGGACTAGCGGGGGGGAAAAAGGGGAGCAATGAGCAGTTCTTC.

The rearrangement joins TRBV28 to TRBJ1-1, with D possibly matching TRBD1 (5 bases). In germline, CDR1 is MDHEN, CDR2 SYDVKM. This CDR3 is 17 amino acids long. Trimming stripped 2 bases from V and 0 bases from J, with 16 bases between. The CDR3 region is CASSLAPGRRMNTEAFF. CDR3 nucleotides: TGTGCCAGCAGTTTAGCCCCAGGGCGAAGGATGAACACTGAAGCTTTCTTT.

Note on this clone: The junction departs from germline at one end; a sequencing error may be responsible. DNA for the CDR3: TGTTCCAGCAGCCCAACAGGGTCAGGGACAACAGATACGCAGTATTTT. Residues: CSSSPTGSGTTDTQYF. The chain links TRBV7-9 to TRBJ2-3; tentative D call: TRBD1 (6 bases). This CDR3 region has 16 residues. Germline V lookup: CDR1 SEHNR, CDR2 FQNEAQ (reference sequence).

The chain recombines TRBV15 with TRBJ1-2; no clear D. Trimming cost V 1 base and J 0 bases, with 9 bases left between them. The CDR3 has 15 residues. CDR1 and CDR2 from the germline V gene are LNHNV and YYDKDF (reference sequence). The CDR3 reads CATSRAGTANYGYTF. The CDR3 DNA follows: TGTGCCACCAGCAGAGCTGGTACAGCTAACTATGGCTACACCTTC.

The CDR3, as DNA: TGTGCCTGGAGTCGACCCCGGGACAGGGCCCTGGAGCCCCAGCATTTT. Translated, it gives CAWSRPRDRALEPQHF. The chain recombines TRBV30 with TRBJ1-5; 9 bases map to TRBD1. This CDR3 region has 16 residues. With V trimmed by 2 bases and J by 8 bases, 13 bases remained unmatched. Germline lookup yields CDR1 GTSNPN and CDR2 SVGIG (reference sequence).

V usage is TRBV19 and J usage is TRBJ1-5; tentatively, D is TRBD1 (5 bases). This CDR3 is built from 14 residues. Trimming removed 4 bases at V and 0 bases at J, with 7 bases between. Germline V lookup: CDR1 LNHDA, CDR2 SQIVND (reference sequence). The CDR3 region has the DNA TGTGCCAGTAGTACGGGGGGTAGCAATCAGCCCCAGCATTTT. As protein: CASSTGGSNQPQHF. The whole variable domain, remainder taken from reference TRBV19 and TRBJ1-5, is DGGITQSPKYLFRKEGQNVTLSCEQNLNHDAMYWYRQDPGQGLRLIYYSQIVNDFQKGDIAEGYSVSREKKESFPLTVTSAQKNPTAFYLCASSTGGSNQPQHFGDGTRLSIL.

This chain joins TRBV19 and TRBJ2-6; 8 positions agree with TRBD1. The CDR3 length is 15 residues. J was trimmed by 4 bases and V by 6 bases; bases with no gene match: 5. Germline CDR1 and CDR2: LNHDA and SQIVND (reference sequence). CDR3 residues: CASSPRGHGANVLTF. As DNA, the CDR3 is TGTGCCAGTAGCCCCAGGGGGCACGGGGCCAACGTCCTGACTTTC.

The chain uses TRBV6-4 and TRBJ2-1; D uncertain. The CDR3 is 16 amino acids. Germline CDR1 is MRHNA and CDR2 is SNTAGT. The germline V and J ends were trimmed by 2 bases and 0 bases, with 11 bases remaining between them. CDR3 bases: TGTGCCAGCAGTGACATTAGTCATAGCTCCTACAATGAGCAGTTCTTC. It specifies CASSDISHSSYNEQFF.

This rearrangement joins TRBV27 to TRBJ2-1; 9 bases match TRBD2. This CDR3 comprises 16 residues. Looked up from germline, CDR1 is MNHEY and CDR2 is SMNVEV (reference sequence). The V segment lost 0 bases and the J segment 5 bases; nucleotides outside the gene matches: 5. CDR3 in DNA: TGTGCCAGCAGTTTATCCTTCCTAGCGGGGCACAATGAGCAGTTCTTC. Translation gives CASSLSFLAGHNEQFF.

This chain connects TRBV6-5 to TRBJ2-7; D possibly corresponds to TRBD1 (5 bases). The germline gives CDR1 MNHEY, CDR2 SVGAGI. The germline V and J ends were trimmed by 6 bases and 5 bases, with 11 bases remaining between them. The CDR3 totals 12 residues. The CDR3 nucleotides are TGTGCCAGCAGGGACACGGTCGACGAGCAGTACTTC. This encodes CASRDTVDEQYF.

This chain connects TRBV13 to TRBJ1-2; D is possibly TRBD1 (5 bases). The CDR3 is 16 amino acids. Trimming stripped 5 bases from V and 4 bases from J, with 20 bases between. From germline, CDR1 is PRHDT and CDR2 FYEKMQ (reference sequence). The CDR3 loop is CASSIIGARGGYGYTF. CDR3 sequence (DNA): TGTGCCAGCAGCATAATCGGGGCCCGGGGAGGCTATGGCTACACCTTC.

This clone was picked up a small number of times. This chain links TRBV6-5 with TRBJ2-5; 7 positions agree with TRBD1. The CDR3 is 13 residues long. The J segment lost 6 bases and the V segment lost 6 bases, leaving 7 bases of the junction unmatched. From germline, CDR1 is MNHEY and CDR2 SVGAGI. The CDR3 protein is CASRPGQKQTQYF. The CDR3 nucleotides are TGTGCCAGCAGACCGGGACAGAAGCAGACCCAGTACTTC.

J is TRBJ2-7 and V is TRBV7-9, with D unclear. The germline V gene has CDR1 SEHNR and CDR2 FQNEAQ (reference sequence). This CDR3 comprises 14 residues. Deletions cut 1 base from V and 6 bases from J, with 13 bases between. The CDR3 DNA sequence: TGTGCCAGCAGCTTAGGATCCACGGGTAGCGAGCAGTACTTC. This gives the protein CASSLGSTGSEQYF.

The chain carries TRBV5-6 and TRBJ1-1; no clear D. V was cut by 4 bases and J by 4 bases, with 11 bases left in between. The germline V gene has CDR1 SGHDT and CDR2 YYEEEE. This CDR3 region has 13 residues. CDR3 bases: TGTGCCAGCAGCGCGGGCGGGAGCACTGAAGCTTTCTTT. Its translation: CASSAGGSTEAFF.

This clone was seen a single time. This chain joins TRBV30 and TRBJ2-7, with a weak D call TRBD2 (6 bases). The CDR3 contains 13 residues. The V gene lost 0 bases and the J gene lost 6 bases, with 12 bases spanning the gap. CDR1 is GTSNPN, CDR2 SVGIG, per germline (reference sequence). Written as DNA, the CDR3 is TGTGCCTGGAGTGTCCTTCGGGGAGGCGAGCAGTACTTC. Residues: CAWSVLRGGEQYF. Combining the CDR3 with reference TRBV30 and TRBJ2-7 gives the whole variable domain SQTIHQWPATLVQPVGSPLSLECTVEGTSNPNLYWYRQAAGRGLQLLFYSVGIGQISSEVPQNLSASRPQDRQFILSSKKLLLSDSGFYLCAWSVLRGGEQYFGPGTRLTVT.

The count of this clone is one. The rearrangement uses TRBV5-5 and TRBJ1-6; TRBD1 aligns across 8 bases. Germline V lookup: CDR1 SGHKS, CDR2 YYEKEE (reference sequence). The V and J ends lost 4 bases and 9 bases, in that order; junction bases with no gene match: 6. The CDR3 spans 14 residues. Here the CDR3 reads CASSPGQVPSPLHF. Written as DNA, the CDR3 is TGTGCCAGCAGCCCGGGACAGGTCCCTTCACCCCTCCACTTT.

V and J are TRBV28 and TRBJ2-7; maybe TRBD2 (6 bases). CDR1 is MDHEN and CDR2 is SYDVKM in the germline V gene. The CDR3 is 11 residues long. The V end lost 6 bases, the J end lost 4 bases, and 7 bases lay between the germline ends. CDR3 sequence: CASREGYEQYF. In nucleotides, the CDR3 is TGTGCCAGCAGGGAGGGGTACGAGCAGTACTTC.

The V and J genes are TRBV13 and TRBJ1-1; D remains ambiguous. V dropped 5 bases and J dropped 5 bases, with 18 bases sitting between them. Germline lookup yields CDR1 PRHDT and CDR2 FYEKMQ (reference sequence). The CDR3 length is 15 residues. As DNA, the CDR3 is TGTGCCAGCAGCCACAGAAGGCGGGGTGGGACTGAAGCTTTCTTT. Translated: CASSHRRRGGTEAFF.

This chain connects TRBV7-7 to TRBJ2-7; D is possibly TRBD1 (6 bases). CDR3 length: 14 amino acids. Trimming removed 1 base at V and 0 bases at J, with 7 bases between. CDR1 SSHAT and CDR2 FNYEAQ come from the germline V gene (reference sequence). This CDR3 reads CASSLGTDSYEQYF. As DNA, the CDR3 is TGTGCCAGCAGCTTAGGGACAGACTCCTACGAGCAGTACTTC.

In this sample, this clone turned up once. The CDR3 region is CSVGTAAREKLFF. The CDR3 nucleotides read TGCAGCGTTGGGACAGCGGCGAGGGAAAAACTGTTTTTT. V is TRBV29-1 and J is TRBJ1-4, with TRBD1 as a possible D gene (6 bases). CDR1 and CDR2 from the germline V gene are SQVTM and ANQGSEA. V was pared by 4 bases and J by 8 bases, with 14 bases between. The CDR3 is made up of 13 amino acids.

The CDR3 loop is CASSLSGTSGSHEQFF. In DNA form, the CDR3 reads TGCGCCAGCAGCTTATCCGGGACTAGCGGCTCCCATGAGCAGTTCTTC. V usage is TRBV5-1 and J usage is TRBJ2-1; 11 nucleotides align to TRBD2. Germline CDR1 reads SGHRS; CDR2 reads YFSETQ. Trimming at V came to 2 bases and at J to 8 bases, leaving 9 bases not matched to a gene. CDR3 length: 16 amino acids.

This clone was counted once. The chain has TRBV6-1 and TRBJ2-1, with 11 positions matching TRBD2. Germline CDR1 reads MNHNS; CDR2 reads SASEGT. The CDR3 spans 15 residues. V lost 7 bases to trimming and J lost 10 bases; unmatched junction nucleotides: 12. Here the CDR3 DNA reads TGTGCCAGCAATACGATGACTAGCGGGAACATGGAGCAGTTCTTC. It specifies CASNTMTSGNMEQFF.

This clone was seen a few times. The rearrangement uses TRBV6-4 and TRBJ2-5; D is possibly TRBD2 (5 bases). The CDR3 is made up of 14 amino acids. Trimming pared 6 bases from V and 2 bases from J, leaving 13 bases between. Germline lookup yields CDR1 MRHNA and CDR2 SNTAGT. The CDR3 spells CASSPMGGQETQYF. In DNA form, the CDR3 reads TGTGCCAGCAGCCCTATGGGCGGGCAAGAGACCCAGTACTTC.